The 21 T cell receptor beta chains below all came from one sample that was sequenced in a study of PD-L1 blockade in urothelial cancer. Specified time point: peripheral blood 6 weeks after treatment start. The assay was immunoSEQ multiplex PCR, and TCRdb's table has in-frame clones only and misses some. The sample has 100,000 to 150,000 clones; about 82% are singletons. The input for sequencing was PBMCs, taken around atezolizumab (anti-PD-L1) treatment. The receptor set was obtained from a man aged 45-65 years with urothelial cancer.

This clone was counted once. The CDR3 spells CASSSIGVSSSGANVLTF. CDR3 sequence (DNA): TGCGCCAGCAGCTCCATAGGGGTCTCCAGCTCTGGGGCCAACGTCCTGACTTTC. V gene TRBV5-1 combines with J gene TRBJ2-6; TRBD1 is a possible D gene (5 bases). Germline CDR1 is SGHRS and CDR2 is YFSETQ. Trimming took off 3 bases at V and 0 bases at J, with 16 bases between the two ends. The CDR3 runs to 18 residues.

The gene calls are TRBV27 and TRBJ1-2, with TRBD1 identical over 7 bases. CDR3 length equals 17 residues. CDR1 is MNHEY, CDR2 SMNVEV, per germline (reference sequence). V shed 5 bases and J 0 bases; nucleotides not matched to a gene: 12. The CDR3 is CASSARDRDSTNYGYTF. CDR3 bases: TGTGCCAGCAGTGCCAGAGATCGGGACAGTACTAACTATGGCTACACCTTC.

The chain is built from TRBV28 and TRBJ1-5; 8 nucleotides match TRBD1. Germline lookup yields CDR1 MDHEN and CDR2 SYDVKM. The V and J ends lost 6 bases and 9 bases, in that order; junction bases with no gene match: 10. This CDR3 region has 14 residues. CDR3 DNA sequence: TGTGCCAGCAGCCCAGACAGGGGAAGGGGGCCCCAGCATTTT. This gives the protein CASSPDRGRGPQHF.

The V call is TRBV30, the J call TRBJ2-1; TRBD2 might be the D (5 bases). The germline V gene has CDR1 GTSNPN and CDR2 SVGIG (reference sequence). The CDR3 has 12 residues. V lost 0 bases to trimming and J lost 6 bases, with 6 bases between them. The CDR3 DNA follows: TGTGCCTGGAGTGTACGGGGCAATGAGCAGTTCTTC. Encoded protein: CAWSVRGNEQFF.

The chain carries TRBV28 and TRBJ1-2; the match to TRBD1 covers 7 bases. This CDR3 region has 13 residues. V shed 6 bases, J shed 6 bases, and the junction held 7 bases outside the gene matches. Germline CDR1 and CDR2: MDHEN and SYDVKM. The CDR3 DNA reads as TGTGCCAGCAGACAGGGGTCAGGAAATGGCTACACCTTC. Protein product: CASRQGSGNGYTF.

This clone appeared once. This chain joins TRBV7-3 and TRBJ1-3, with D maybe TRBD1 (5 bases). The V end lost 5 bases, the J end lost 2 bases, and 16 bases lay between the germline ends. The CDR3 extends over 16 amino acids. Germline CDR1 is SGHTA and CDR2 is FQGTGA. The CDR3, as DNA: TGTGCCAGCAGCCCTGCCCCGCCGGGGGCTGGAAACACCATATATTTT. Translating gives CASSPAPPGAGNTIYF.

The chain has TRBV6-1 and TRBJ1-6; D remains ambiguous. This CDR3 is 15 amino acids long. Germline CDR1 is MNHNS and CDR2 is SASEGT. With 6 bases removed from V and 13 bases from J, the gap between germline ends came to 22 bases. Written as DNA, the CDR3 is TGTGCCAGCAGACCCATCGACCGGGAAGGAGGGCCCCTCCACTTT. Translating gives CASRPIDREGGPLHF.

The V and J genes are TRBV5-1 and TRBJ2-5; TRBD2 aligns across 10 bases. The CDR3 length is 19 residues. Per the germline V gene, CDR1 is SGHRS and CDR2 is YFSETQ. V was clipped by 0 bases and J by 7 bases; unmatched bases: 18. This CDR3 is CASSLVVSTSGRRPWTQYF. In DNA, the CDR3 is TGCGCCAGCAGCTTGGTTGTCTCGACTAGCGGGCGCCGCCCTTGGACCCAGTACTTC.

A single count supports this clone. The chain employs TRBV27 and TRBJ2-7; 8 positions match TRBD1. CDR3 length: 15 amino acids. The junction had 9 bases not matched to a gene; V was cut back by 5 bases and J by 3 bases. In germline, CDR1 is MNHEY, CDR2 SMNVEV (reference sequence). In DNA form, the CDR3 reads TGTGCCAGCAGTGCCAACAGGGGGTTCCTCTACGAGCAGTACTTC. Translated, it gives CASSANRGFLYEQYF.

This chain joins TRBV9 and TRBJ1-3; 8 nucleotides agree with TRBD1. V lost 0 bases and J lost 1; bases outside the gene matches: 12. The germline CDR1 and CDR2 sequences are SGDLS and YYNGEE. The CDR3 is 19 amino acids. The CDR3 nucleotides read TGTGCCAGCAGCGTAGCCCCTCCCGGACAGGGTTTTTCTGGAAACACCATATATTTT. This codes for CASSVAPPGQGFSGNTIYF.

This clone was counted a single time. This chain links TRBV4-2 with TRBJ1-6; the D is unclear. This CDR3 comprises 15 residues. Deletions cut 3 bases from V and 10 bases from J, with 16 bases between. Looked up from germline, CDR1 is LGHNA and CDR2 is YNFKEQ. The DNA for the CDR3 is TGTGCCAGCAGCCAGAACCTCGGGGAGGGATCACCCCTCCACTTT. As protein: CASSQNLGEGSPLHF.

The chain recombines TRBV5-8 with TRBJ2-7; D might be TRBD1 (6 bases). Germline V gene data show CDR1 as SGHTS and CDR2 as YDEGEE. The CDR3 is made up of 15 amino acids. The V end lost 5 bases, the J end lost 1 base, and 16 bases lay between the germline ends. The CDR3 DNA is TGTGCCAGCAGTCCCCCAGGGACAACATCCTACGAGCAGTACTTC. This codes for CASSPPGTTSYEQYF.

This chain links TRBV18 with TRBJ2-5; 8 bases match TRBD1. The J segment lost 5 bases and the V segment lost 4 bases, leaving 12 bases of the junction unmatched. The CDR3 is 16 residues long. In germline, CDR1 is KGHSH, CDR2 LQKENI. The DNA for the CDR3 is TGTGCCAGCTCACATTCAGGGGGCGAGGTTTCGGAGACCCAGTACTTC. Residues: CASSHSGGEVSETQYF.

CDR3 coding DNA: TGTGCCAGCAGCCCGAACAGGGGTGGCGAGCAGTACTTC. This translates into CASSPNRGGEQYF. The rearrangement links TRBV7-6 to TRBJ2-7, with TRBD1 matching over 7 bases. Germline-derived CDR1 and CDR2 are SGHVS and FNYEAQ. The CDR3 is 13 amino acids. V shed 5 bases, J shed 6 bases, and the junction held 7 bases outside the gene matches. The entire variable domain, with the rest obtained from reference TRBV7-6 and TRBJ2-7, is as follows: GAGVSQSPRYKVTKRGQDVALRCDPISGHVSLYWYRQALGQGPEFLTYFNYEAQQDKSGLPNDRFSAERPEGSISTLTIQRTEQRDSAMYRCASSPNRGGEQYFGPGTRLTVT.

The gene calls are TRBV30 and TRBJ1-5; D not resolved. Trimming took off 0 bases at V and 5 bases at J, with 14 bases between the two ends. Per the germline V gene, CDR1 is GTSNPN and CDR2 is SVGIG (reference sequence). The CDR3 contains 15 residues. The CDR3 here is CAWSVLPGKDQPQHF. DNA for the CDR3: TGTGCCTGGAGTGTACTCCCGGGGAAAGATCAGCCCCAGCATTTT. The full variable domain, completed using reference TRBV30 and TRBJ1-5, is SQTIHQWPATLVQPVGSPLSLECTVEGTSNPNLYWYRQAAGRGLQLLFYSVGIGQISSEVPQNLSASRPQDRQFILSSKKLLLSDSGFYLCAWSVLPGKDQPQHFGDGTRLSIL.

The chain combines TRBV28 with TRBJ1-6; 9 bases are shared with TRBD1. CDR1 is MDHEN, CDR2 SYDVKM, per germline. This CDR3 has 18 amino acids. J lost 4 bases, V lost 2 bases, and 9 bases had no gene match. CDR3 bases: TGTGCCAGCAGTTTACGTCCGGTCGACAGGGGGTATAATTCACCCCTCCACTTT. Protein sequence: CASSLRPVDRGYNSPLHF.

The J gene is TRBJ2-7, the V gene TRBV11-2, with 8 bases fitting TRBD2. Per germline, CDR1 SGHAT and CDR2 FQNNGV. There are 16 residues in the CDR3. J was trimmed by 0 bases and V by 8 bases; bases with no gene match: 12. The CDR3 DNA sequence: TGTGCCAGCCGGGAGGGGTCATTAAGAGGCTCCTACGAGCAGTACTTC. Its protein product is CASREGSLRGSYEQYF.

The rearrangement joins TRBV27 to TRBJ1-1; possible D gene TRBD1, 5 bases. In germline, CDR1 is MNHEY, CDR2 SMNVEV (reference sequence). The CDR3 totals 14 residues. V lost 3 bases, J lost 5 bases, and 13 bases lay in between. The DNA for the CDR3 is TGTGCCAGCAGTTTTAGGGAAGCAGGGACTGAAGCTTTCTTT. The encoded protein is CASSFREAGTEAFF.

The J gene is TRBJ2-4, the V gene TRBV5-3; 7 bases fit TRBD1. TRBV5-3 counts as an open reading frame of uncertain function. With V trimmed by 4 bases and J by 0 bases, 4 bases remained unmatched. The length of the CDR3 is 15 residues. The CDR3 protein is CARSEDRLAKNIQYF. The CDR3 DNA reads as TGTGCCAGAAGCGAGGACAGGCTAGCCAAAAACATTCAGTACTTC.

The chain joins TRBV7-2 to TRBJ2-7, with TRBD2 identical over 7 bases. CDR1 and CDR2 (germline): SGHTA, FQGNSA. V was clipped by 4 bases and J by 5 bases; unmatched bases: 11. CDR3 length: 15 amino acids. Here the CDR3 DNA reads TGTGCCAGCAGCTCCCGCCGCGGGAGTTTCGACGAGCAGTACTTC. Amino acid sequence: CASSSRRGSFDEQYF.

The rearrangement joins TRBV5-1 to TRBJ2-7, with TRBD2 identical over 10 bases. The CDR3 covers 14 residues. Trimming removed 5 bases from V and 3 bases from J; junction bases left unmatched: 5. Germline V gives CDR1 SGHRS, CDR2 YFSETQ. The CDR3 nucleotides are TGCGCCAGCAGATATGGACTAGCGGACTACGAGCAGTACTTC. This gives the protein CASRYGLADYEQYF.